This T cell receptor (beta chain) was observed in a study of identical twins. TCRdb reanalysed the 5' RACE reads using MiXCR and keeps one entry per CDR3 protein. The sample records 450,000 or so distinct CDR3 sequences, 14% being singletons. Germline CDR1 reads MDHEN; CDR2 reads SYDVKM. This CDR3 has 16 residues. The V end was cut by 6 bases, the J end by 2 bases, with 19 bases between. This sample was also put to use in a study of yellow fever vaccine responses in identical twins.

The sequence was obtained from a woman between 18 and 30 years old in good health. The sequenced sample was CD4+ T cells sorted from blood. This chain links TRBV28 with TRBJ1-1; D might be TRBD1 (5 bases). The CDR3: CASRTGGVPGNTEAFF. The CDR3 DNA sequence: TGTGCCAGCAGGACGGGGGGGGTCCCCGGAAACACTGAAGCTTTCTTT.